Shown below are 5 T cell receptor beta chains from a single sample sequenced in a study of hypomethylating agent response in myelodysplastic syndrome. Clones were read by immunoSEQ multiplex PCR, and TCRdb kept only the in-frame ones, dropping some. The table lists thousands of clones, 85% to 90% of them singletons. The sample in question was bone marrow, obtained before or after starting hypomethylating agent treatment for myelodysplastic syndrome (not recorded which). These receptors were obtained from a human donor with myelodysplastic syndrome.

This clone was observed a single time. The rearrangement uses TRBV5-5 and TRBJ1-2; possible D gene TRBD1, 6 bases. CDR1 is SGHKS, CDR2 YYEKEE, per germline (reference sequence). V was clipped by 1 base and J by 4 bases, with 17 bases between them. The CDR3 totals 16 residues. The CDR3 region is CASSLPGAEELYGYTF. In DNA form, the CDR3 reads TGTGCCAGCAGCTTGCCGGGGGCAGAAGAACTCTATGGCTACACCTTC.

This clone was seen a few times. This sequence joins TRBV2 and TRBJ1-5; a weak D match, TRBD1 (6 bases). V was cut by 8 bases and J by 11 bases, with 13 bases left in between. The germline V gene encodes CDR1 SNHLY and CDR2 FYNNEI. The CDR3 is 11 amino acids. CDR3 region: CASAGAEAQHF. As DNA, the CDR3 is TGTGCCAGCGCAGGGGCAGAGGCCCAGCATTTT.

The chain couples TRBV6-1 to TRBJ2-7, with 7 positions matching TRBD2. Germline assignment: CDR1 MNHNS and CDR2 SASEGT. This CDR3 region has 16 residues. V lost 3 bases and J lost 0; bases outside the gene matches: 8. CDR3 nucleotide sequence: TGTGCCAGCAGTGAGAATGGACTAGTTAGCTCCTACGAGCAGTACGTC. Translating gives CASSENGLVSSYEQYV.

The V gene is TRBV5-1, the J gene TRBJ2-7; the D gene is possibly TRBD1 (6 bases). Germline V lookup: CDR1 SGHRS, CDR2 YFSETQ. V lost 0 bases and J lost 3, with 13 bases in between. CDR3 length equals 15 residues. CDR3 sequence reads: CASSLGLGAYYEQYV. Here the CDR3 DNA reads TGCGCCAGCAGCTTGGGCTTGGGGGCCTACTACGAGCAGTACGTC.

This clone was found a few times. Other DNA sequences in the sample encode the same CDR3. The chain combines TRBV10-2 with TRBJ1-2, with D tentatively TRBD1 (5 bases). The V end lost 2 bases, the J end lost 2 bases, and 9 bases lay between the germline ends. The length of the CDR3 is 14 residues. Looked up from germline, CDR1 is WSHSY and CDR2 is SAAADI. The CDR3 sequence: CASSEDGGNYGYTF. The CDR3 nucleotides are TGCGCCAGCAGTGAGGACGGGGGGAACTATGGCTACACCTTC.